This entry lists 9 T cell receptor beta chains sequenced from one sample in a study of T cell repertoires in cytomegalovirus infection. Their antigen targets remain unknown. TCRdb reprocessed the reads via MiXCR and lists one record per CDR3 protein. The data contain about 830,000 distinct CDR3 sequences, about 33% of them seen just once; the ten biggest clones take up around 11%. Sequencing was performed on cultured CD8+ T cells from PBMCs, taken from culture after CMV antigen stimulation. All receptors derive from a human donor in good health (CMV status not recorded). Some clones in this sample may be carry-over from other donors' samples.

This clonotype showed up just a few times. J is TRBJ2-1 and V is TRBV7-9; TRBD1 agrees at 7 bases. Germline V CDR1 and CDR2: SEHNR, FQNEAQ (reference sequence). The CDR3 sequence is 15 residues long. V lost 5 bases to trimming and J lost 3 bases; unmatched junction nucleotides: 7. The CDR3 loop reads CASSIPGQLYNEQFF. The DNA for the CDR3 is TGTGCCAGCAGCATCCCGGGACAGCTCTACAATGAGCAGTTCTTC.

This chain uses TRBV5-1 with TRBJ2-1, with 8 bases fitting TRBD2. V shed 2 bases and J 2 bases; nucleotides not matched to a gene: 3. CDR1 and CDR2 (germline): SGHRS, YFSETQ. This CDR3 comprises 15 residues. The CDR3 DNA is TGCGCCAGCAGCTTCAGCGGGAGCCCCTACAATGAGCAGTTCTTC. Protein sequence: CASSFSGSPYNEQFF.

In this sample, this clonotype turned up many times. One junction end does not reproduce the germline sequence, and a read error may be involved. The CDR3 DNA follows: TGTGCCAGCAGCTTAGGGCAATATAGCAATCAGCCCCAGCATTTT. Translated: CASSLGQYSNQPQHF. V gene TRBV12-3 or TRBV12-4 combines with J gene TRBJ1-5; D ambiguous. This CDR3 region has 15 residues.

The chain combines TRBV6-5 with TRBJ2-2; either TRBD1 or TRBD2 may fit D (6 bases each). Germline CDR1 reads MNHEY; CDR2 reads SVGAGI. CDR3 length equals 15 residues. Trimming took off 7 bases at V and 6 bases at J, with 18 bases between the two ends. CDR3 residues: CASTDGGQLPGELFF. In DNA form, the CDR3 reads TGTGCCAGCACCGACGGGGGACAATTACCCGGGGAGCTGTTTTTT.

V is TRBV5-1 and J is TRBJ1-1; TRBD1 matches at 7 bases. Germline values: CDR1 SGHRS, CDR2 YFSETQ. V shed 4 bases and J 3 bases; nucleotides not matched to a gene: 6. This CDR3 comprises 14 residues. In DNA form, the CDR3 reads TGCGCCAGCAGCCAAGGGACAGTTGACACTGAAGCTTTCTTT. Amino acids: CASSQGTVDTEAFF.

The table lists this clonotype with many counts. The chain couples TRBV7-9 to TRBJ2-5; 8 bases fit TRBD2. Germline V gene sequence: CDR1 SEHNR, CDR2 FQNEAQ (reference sequence). Trimming took 5 bases from V and 2 from J; bases not matched to a gene: 1. This CDR3 contains 13 residues. The CDR3 sequence is CASSRGGQETQYF. The CDR3 coding sequence is TGTGCCAGCAGCCGGGGGGGACAAGAGACCCAGTACTTC.

The genes are TRBV14 and TRBJ1-2, with D possibly being TRBD1 (5 bases). The V gene lost 4 bases and the J gene lost 6 bases, with 15 bases spanning the gap. Germline V gene data show CDR1 as SGHDN and CDR2 as FVKESK. The CDR3 totals 14 residues. The CDR3 reads CASSRGGVLNGYTF. The CDR3 DNA follows: TGTGCCAGCAGCCGGGGCGGGGTCCTTAATGGCTACACCTTC.

This clonotype came up a few times. DNA of the CDR3: TGTGCCACCAGCAGACTAGCGGGGATGGAGACCCAGTACTTC. It encodes CATSRLAGMETQYF. J is TRBJ2-5 and V is TRBV15, with TRBD2 matching 9 bases. V gave up 2 bases and J gave up 5 bases; unmatched junction bases: 3. Germline CDR1 is LNHNV and CDR2 is YYDKDF (reference sequence). The length of the CDR3 is 14 residues.

This clonotype showed up just a few times. For the CDR3, the DNA is TGCGCCAGCAGCCAAAATATACAGGCAGATACGCAGTATTTT. It yields the protein CASSQNIQADTQYF. The chain uses TRBV4-1 and TRBJ2-3, with TRBD1 as a possible D gene (5 bases). V lost 2 bases and J lost 4, with 10 bases in between. The CDR3 extends over 14 amino acids. From germline, CDR1 is MGHRA and CDR2 YSYEKL.